The TCR beta chain described here comes from a study of response to subunit inactivated influenza vaccine (dated by TCRdb to 2016 to 2019). Context from the whole study: Deep quantitative T cell receptor repertoire profiling was used in the study to track responses to a trivalent subunit inactivated influenza vaccine. What the work shows at the level of the full study, not this receptor alone: According to the authors, only a limited number of new T cells may be recruited by each seasonal influenza vaccination.

Per the germline V gene, SGHRS is the CDR1 and YFSETQ is the CDR2. From cysteine to phenylalanine, the CDR3 is 12 amino acids long. Just CDR3 DNA is preserved here, 36 bases in frame from base 1. Relative to germline, V is 5 bases shorter and J is 4 bases shorter, with 9 bases between their ends. Library prep was done by RT-PCR. The instrument was an Illumina HiSeq 2500. The public reads were reprocessed in TCRdb via fastp at Q25 and MiXCR, keeping in-frame beta chains. Rows with a matching CDR3 protein are joined into one entry that keeps the most common DNA and genes. This sample has hundreds of thousands of distinct CDR3 sequences in its table, and 10% to 15% of those were observed once. Of the sample, over 10% is held by the ten largest clones. Taken with the paper, the label for time point translates to: approximately 40 days after influenza vaccine administration. This clonotype was seen ten or more times. What this receptor recognizes is not known. The input lacks base qualities; no much larger clone sits a single base away.

The V and J segments used are TRBV5-1 and TRBJ2-5; the D gene identity is not certain. The sample here was PBMCs from blood, taken about 40 days after vaccination. The clonotype was recovered from a man in his fifties or sixties who received an inactivated influenza vaccine. Donor details come from another sample of the same person, matched by shared clones. The CDR3 protein is CASRVGVETQYF. The DNA sequence is TGCGCCAGCAGGGTCGGTGTAGAGACCCAGTACTTC.